Presented here are 15 T cell receptor beta chains from one specimen sequenced in a study of blood T cell repertoires in COVID-19. The assay was immunoSEQ multiplex PCR, and TCRdb's table has in-frame clones only and misses some. This table has 130,000 to 150,000 clones, 75% to 90% appearing once. Sequenced material: peripheral blood. The receptors were sampled from an elderly man with acute or convalescent COVID-19.

The gene calls are TRBV2 and TRBJ1-5, with TRBD1 as a possible D gene (5 bases). The CDR3 contains 19 residues. The V gene's germline CDR1 is SNHLY and CDR2 FYNNEI. With 0 bases removed from V and 1 base from J, the gap between germline ends came to 19 bases. CDR3 coding DNA: TGTGCCAGCAGTGAAGCACTGGGGAGGGTATGGGGCAGCAATCAGCCCCAGCATTTT. Protein product: CASSEALGRVWGSNQPQHF.

V usage is TRBV28 and J usage is TRBJ2-1, with 10 bases identical to TRBD2. Per the germline V gene, CDR1 is MDHEN and CDR2 is SYDVKM. The junction had 2 bases not matched to a gene; V was cut back by 6 bases and J by 0 bases. The CDR3 totals 15 residues. The CDR3 spells CASRPSGSSYNEQFF. The CDR3 DNA follows: TGTGCCAGCAGGCCTAGCGGGAGCTCCTACAATGAGCAGTTCTTC.

V usage is TRBV28 and J usage is TRBJ1-4; possibly TRBD1 for D (6 bases). CDR1 and CDR2 from the germline V gene are MDHEN and SYDVKM. The CDR3 is made up of 16 amino acids. Trimming stripped 3 bases from V and 3 bases from J, with 14 bases between. CDR3 DNA sequence: TGTGCCAGCAGTTTTGCAGGGGTATCATCTAATGAAAAACTGTTTTTT. It specifies CASSFAGVSSNEKLFF.

The rearrangement links TRBV19 to TRBJ1-6, with D possibly TRBD1 on 6 matching bases. V shed 9 bases and J shed 10 bases, with 16 bases lying between them. This CDR3 region has 13 residues. Germline V gene lookup returns CDR1 LNHDA and CDR2 SQIVND (reference sequence). In nucleotides, the CDR3 is TGTGCCAGCAAAACAGGGATGGGCTCACCCCTCCACTTT. It encodes CASKTGMGSPLHF. Combining the CDR3 with reference TRBV19 and TRBJ1-6 gives the whole variable domain DGGITQSPKYLFRKEGQNVTLSCEQNLNHDAMYWYRQDPGQGLRLIYYSQIVNDFQKGDIAEGYSVSREKKESFPLTVTSAQKNPTAFYLCASKTGMGSPLHFGNGTRLTVT.

V and J are TRBV11-3 and TRBJ2-5; D is ambiguous. V gave up 1 base and J gave up 1 base, with 7 bases separating them. Germline CDR1 is SGHNT and CDR2 is YENEEA. The CDR3 has 14 residues. CDR3 amino acids: CASSLGNSQETQYF. CDR3 DNA sequence: TGTGCCAGCAGCTTAGGCAACAGCCAAGAGACCCAGTACTTC.

The V gene is TRBV4-1, the J gene TRBJ2-3; 16 nucleotides align to TRBD2. CDR1 MGHRA and CDR2 YSYEKL come from the germline V gene. Trimming took 4 bases from V and 6 from J; bases not matched to a gene: 4. The CDR3 length is 16 residues. The CDR3, as DNA: TGCGCCAGCAGCCGGAAGGGACTAGCGGGGGGGGATACGCAGTATTTT. Protein sequence: CASSRKGLAGGDTQYF.

This clone occurred a few times. This chain links TRBV7-2 with TRBJ2-7; 8 bases match TRBD1. V was pared by 3 bases and J by 5 bases, with 9 bases of the junction left unmatched. The germline V gene encodes CDR1 SGHTA and CDR2 FQGNSA. The CDR3 covers 15 residues. Written as DNA, the CDR3 is TGTGCCAGCAGCTTGGGACGACAGGGGAACAACGAGCAGTACTTC. It codes for CASSLGRQGNNEQYF. The full variable domain, completed using reference TRBV7-2 and TRBJ2-7, is GAGVSQSPSNKVTEKGKDVELRCDPISGHTALYWYRQSLGQGLEFLIYFQGNSAPDKSGLPSDRFSAERTGGSVSTLTIQRTQQEDSAVYLCASSLGRQGNNEQYFGPGTRLTVT.

The CDR3, as DNA: TGTGCCAGCAGCTTGGCGGGGGGGCATCCTGAAGCTTTCTTT. Protein product: CASSLAGGHPEAFF. The chain carries TRBV5-4 and TRBJ1-1; tentatively, D is TRBD1 (6 bases). Per germline, CDR1 SGHNT and CDR2 YYREEE (reference sequence). The CDR3 has 14 amino acids. V lost 0 bases and J lost 6, with 12 bases in between.

The genes are TRBV11-1 and TRBJ1-1; 7 nucleotides match TRBD1. Trimming cost V 0 bases and J 2 bases; bases outside gene matches: 3. Looked up from germline, CDR1 is SGHAT and CDR2 is FQDESV (reference sequence). The CDR3 spans 15 residues. CDR3 coding DNA: TGTGCCAGCAGCTTAGCCCGGACAGGCAACACTGAAGCTTTCTTT. Amino acid sequence: CASSLARTGNTEAFF.

This clone was seen once. The chain links TRBV2 to TRBJ1-1, with D possibly being TRBD1 (6 bases). The germline gives CDR1 SNHLY, CDR2 FYNNEI. The ends were cut back, 7 bases at V and 8 bases at J, with 14 bases in the middle. This CDR3 contains 12 residues. The DNA of the CDR3 is TGTGCCAGCAAGACAGGTCACAACGAAGCTTTCTTT. It codes for CASKTGHNEAFF.

The chain uses TRBV2 and TRBJ1-2; TRBD1 is a possible D gene (5 bases). CDR3 length equals 13 residues. Looked up from germline, CDR1 is SNHLY and CDR2 is FYNNEI. V was pared by 3 bases and J by 8 bases, with 13 bases between. The CDR3 region has the DNA TGTGCCAGCAGTGAGGCAGGGTACGAAGGCTACACCTTC. Its translation: CASSEAGYEGYTF.

The CDR3 region has the DNA TGTGCCAGCAGCTTAGGAGTTAGCGGGAGCGTCCAGACCCAGTACTTC. This codes for CASSLGVSGSVQTQYF. The V call is TRBV11-2, the J call TRBJ2-5; 9 positions agree with TRBD2. The germline CDR1 and CDR2 sequences are SGHAT and FQNNGV. After removal of 1 base from V and 6 bases from J, the junction contained 9 bases not matched to a gene. This CDR3 contains 16 residues.

This clone has just a few counts. Within the sample, other DNA sequences also encode this same CDR3. The V and J genes are TRBV4-2 and TRBJ1-1, with D perhaps matching TRBD1 (5 bases). Trimming left V 1 base short and J 0 bases short, with 6 bases between. Germline values: CDR1 LGHNA, CDR2 YNFKEQ. CDR3 length equals 14 residues. The DNA for the CDR3 is TGTGCCAGCAGCCAAGGACAGATGAACACTGAAGCTTTCTTT. Translation: CASSQGQMNTEAFF.

This clone is a singleton in its sample. The chain couples TRBV19 to TRBJ2-1; tentative D call: TRBD2 (5 bases). This CDR3 region has 14 residues. V was pared by 1 base and J by 6 bases, with 10 bases between. The germline gives CDR1 LNHDA, CDR2 SQIVND (reference sequence). The CDR3 is CASSIVLTSNEQFF. The CDR3 nucleotides are TGTGCCAGTAGTATAGTCCTCACTAGCAATGAGCAGTTCTTC.

V usage is TRBV28 and J usage is TRBJ1-1, with 9 bases identical to TRBD1. Germline V gene data show CDR1 as MDHEN and CDR2 as SYDVKM. V lost 6 bases to trimming and J lost 2 bases; unmatched junction nucleotides: 7. This CDR3 comprises 15 residues. CDR3 bases: TGTGCCAGCAGCCTAGGGGACAGGGACAACACTGAAGCTTTCTTT. The encoded protein is CASSLGDRDNTEAFF.